These 10 T cell receptor beta chains were all obtained from the same sample, sequenced in a study of neurological immune-mediated disorders. TCRdb reanalysed the 5' RACE reads using MiXCR and keeps one entry per CDR3 protein. The sample holds 40,000 to 45,000 distinct CDR3 sequences; roughly 13% are singletons and the top ten take 0.95% to 1.5%. The sample consisted of PBMCs. The receptor set was obtained from a female donor in good health.

The sample holds many counts of this clonotype. The chain links TRBV4-1 to TRBJ2-5; the match to TRBD2 covers 8 bases. The germline V gene encodes CDR1 MGHRA and CDR2 YSYEKL. The CDR3 loop spans 14 amino acids. Unmatched junction bases numbered 5, after V lost 6 bases and J lost 2 bases. The CDR3 reads CASSRRGVQETQYF. CDR3 DNA sequence: TGCGCCAGCAGTCGGCGGGGGGTTCAAGAGACCCAGTACTTC.

The rearrangement joins TRBV27 to TRBJ1-2, with 10 bases identical to TRBD1. Germline V lookup: CDR1 MNHEY, CDR2 SMNVEV (reference sequence). The CDR3 runs to 13 residues. V gave up 1 base and J gave up 8 bases; unmatched junction bases: 1. The CDR3 DNA reads as TGTGCCAGCAGTTTATGGGACAGGGGCGGCTACACCTTC. Translated: CASSLWDRGGYTF.

This clonotype was observed many times. The V call is TRBV27, the J call TRBJ2-3; the match to TRBD2 covers 15 bases. The CDR3 length is 21 residues. V was pared by 2 bases and J by 4 bases, with 16 bases of the junction left unmatched. The germline V gene encodes CDR1 MNHEY and CDR2 SMNVEV (reference sequence). The CDR3 DNA reads as TGTGCCAGCAGTTTACAGCCTCCGGGACTAGCGGGAGGTCTATGGGCAGATACGCAGTATTTT. This sequence encodes CASSLQPPGLAGGLWADTQYF.

In its sample, this clonotype was seen many times. V and J are TRBV24-1 and TRBJ2-1; 7 bases are a match to TRBD2. V lost 7 bases and J lost 4; bases outside the gene matches: 3. This CDR3 region has 13 residues. The germline CDR1 and CDR2 sequences are KGHDR and SFDVKD. The CDR3 bases are TGTGCCACCAGGGGGGGGGGGTACAATGAGCAGTTCTTC. This encodes CATRGGGYNEQFF.

This clonotype has ten or more counts. The rearrangement links TRBV10-1 to TRBJ2-3, with 7 bases that match TRBD2. Germline loops: CDR1 WNHNN, CDR2 SYGVQD (reference sequence). The length of the CDR3 is 14 residues. Trimming removed 2 bases from V and 1 base from J; junction bases left unmatched: 0. CDR3 loop: CASSESGGTDTQYF. The CDR3 DNA sequence: TGCGCCAGCAGTGAGAGCGGGGGCACAGATACGCAGTATTTT.

This clonotype was counted many times. The chain is built from TRBV7-9 and TRBJ2-7, with 10 nucleotides matching TRBD1. CDR1 and CDR2 (germline): SEHNR, FQNEAQ (reference sequence). There are 14 residues in the CDR3. Trimming removed 4 bases from V and 3 bases from J; junction bases left unmatched: 3. CDR3 DNA: TGTGCCAGCAGCTCGGACAGGGGGTTCTACGAGCAGTACTTC. It is translated as CASSSDRGFYEQYF.

The chain is built from TRBV6-6 and TRBJ1-2; the D gene is possibly TRBD1 (6 bases). Trimming pared 4 bases from V and 4 bases from J, leaving 22 bases between. Germline V CDR1 and CDR2: MNHNY, SVGAGI (reference sequence). The CDR3 is 17 residues long. For the CDR3, the DNA is TGTGCCAGCAGTTCCACGCCCCCTAGGACAGCGAGCTATGGCTACACCTTC. Translated: CASSSTPPRTASYGYTF.

The table lists this clonotype with many counts. The CDR3 sequence is CASDKQGSTGELFF. The CDR3 DNA reads as TGTGCCTCTGATAAACAGGGTTCCACCGGGGAGCTGTTTTTT. The chain combines TRBV12-3 or TRBV12-4 with TRBJ2-2; D perhaps matches TRBD1 (6 bases). V was trimmed by 11 bases and J by 4 bases, leaving 17 bases between them. CDR3 size: 14 residues.

This clonotype is classed as medium-sized (0.01 to 0.1%). V usage is TRBV20-1 and J usage is TRBJ2-5, with 9 bases lining up with TRBD1. V dropped 3 bases and J dropped 5; count of bases not matched to a gene: 16. The CDR3 is 17 residues long. Per the germline V gene, CDR1 is DFQATT and CDR2 is SNEGSKA (reference sequence). The CDR3: CSASVDRGSINGETQYF. The CDR3 coding sequence is TGCAGTGCTAGCGTGGACAGGGGATCGATTAACGGCGAGACCCAGTACTTC.

The sample holds many counts of this clonotype. This chain links TRBV3-1 with TRBJ1-3; D gene ambiguous. The CDR3 covers 15 residues. Per germline, CDR1 LGHDT and CDR2 YNNKEL (reference sequence). V lost 4 bases to trimming and J lost 4 bases, with 14 bases between them. CDR3 region: CASSPPRTPGNTIYF. CDR3 in DNA: TGTGCCAGCAGCCCACCCCGAACCCCCGGAAACACCATATATTTT. The variable domain in full, with the rest retrieved from reference TRBV3-1 and TRBJ1-3, is DTAVSQTPKYLVTQMGNDKSIKCEQNLGHDTMYWYKQDSKKFLKIMFSYNNKELIINETVPNRFSPKSPDKAHLNLHINSLELGDSAVYFCASSPPRTPGNTIYFGEGSWLTVV.